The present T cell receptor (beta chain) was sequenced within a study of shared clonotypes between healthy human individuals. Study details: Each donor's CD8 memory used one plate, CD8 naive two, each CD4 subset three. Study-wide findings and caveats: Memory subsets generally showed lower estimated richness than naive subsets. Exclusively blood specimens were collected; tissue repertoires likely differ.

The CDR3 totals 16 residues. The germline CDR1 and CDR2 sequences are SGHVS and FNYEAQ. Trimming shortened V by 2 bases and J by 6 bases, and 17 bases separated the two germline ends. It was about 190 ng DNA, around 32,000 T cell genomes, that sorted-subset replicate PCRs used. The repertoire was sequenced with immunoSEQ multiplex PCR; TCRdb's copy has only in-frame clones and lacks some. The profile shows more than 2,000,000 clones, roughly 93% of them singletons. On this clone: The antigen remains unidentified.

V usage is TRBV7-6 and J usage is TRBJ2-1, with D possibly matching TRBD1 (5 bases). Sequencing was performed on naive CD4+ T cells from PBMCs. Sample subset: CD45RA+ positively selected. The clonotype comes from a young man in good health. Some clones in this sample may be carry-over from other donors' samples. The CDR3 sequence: CASSLTPLVRGNEQFF. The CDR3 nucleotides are TGTGCCAGCAGCTTAACCCCACTTGTTAGGGGCAATGAGCAGTTCTTC.